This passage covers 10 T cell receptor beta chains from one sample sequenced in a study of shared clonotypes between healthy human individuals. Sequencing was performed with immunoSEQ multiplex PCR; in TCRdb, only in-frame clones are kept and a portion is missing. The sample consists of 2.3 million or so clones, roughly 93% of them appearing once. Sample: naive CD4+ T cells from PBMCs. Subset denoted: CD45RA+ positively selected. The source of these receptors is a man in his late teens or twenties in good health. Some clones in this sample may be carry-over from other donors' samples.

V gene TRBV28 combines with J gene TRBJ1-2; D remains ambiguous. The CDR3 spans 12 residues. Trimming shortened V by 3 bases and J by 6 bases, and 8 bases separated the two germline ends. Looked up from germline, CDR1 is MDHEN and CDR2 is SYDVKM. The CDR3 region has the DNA TGTGCCAGCAGTTTCCGTCCTAATGGCTACACCTTC. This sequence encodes CASSFRPNGYTF.

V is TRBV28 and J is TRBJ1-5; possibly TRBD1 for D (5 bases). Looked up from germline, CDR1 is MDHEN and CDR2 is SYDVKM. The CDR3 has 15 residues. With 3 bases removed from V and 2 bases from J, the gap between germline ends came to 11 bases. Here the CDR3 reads CASSFLGVGNQPQHF. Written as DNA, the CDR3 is TGTGCCAGCAGTTTTCTGGGGGTGGGCAATCAGCCCCAGCATTTT.

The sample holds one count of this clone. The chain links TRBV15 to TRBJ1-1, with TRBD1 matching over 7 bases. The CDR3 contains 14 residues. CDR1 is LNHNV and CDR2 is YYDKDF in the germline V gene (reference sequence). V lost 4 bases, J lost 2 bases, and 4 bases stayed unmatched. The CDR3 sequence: CATSTWDSNTEAFF. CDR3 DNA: TGTGCCACCAGCACGTGGGACAGCAACACTGAAGCTTTCTTT.

CDR3 coding DNA: TGTGCCAGTGGCGGATTGGGCGGGAGGGCTAGCATTCAGTACTTC. This encodes CASGGLGGRASIQYF. The gene calls are TRBV28 and TRBJ2-4; 9 bases fit TRBD2. This CDR3 is 15 amino acids long. The V and J ends lost 9 bases and 9 bases, in that order; junction bases with no gene match: 15. The germline V gene encodes CDR1 MDHEN and CDR2 SYDVKM.

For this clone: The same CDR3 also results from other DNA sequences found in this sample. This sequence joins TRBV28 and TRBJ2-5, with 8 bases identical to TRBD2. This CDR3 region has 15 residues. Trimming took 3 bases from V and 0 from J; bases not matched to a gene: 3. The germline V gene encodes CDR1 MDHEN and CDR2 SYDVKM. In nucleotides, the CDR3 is TGTGCCAGCAGTTTGTCTAGCGGGTACCAAGAGACCCAGTACTTC. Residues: CASSLSSGYQETQYF. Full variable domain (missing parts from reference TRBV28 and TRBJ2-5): DVKVTQSSRYLVKRTGEKVFLECVQDMDHENMFWYRQDPGLGLRLIYFSYDVKMKEKGDIPEGYSVSREKKERFSLILESASTNQTSMYLCASSLSSGYQETQYFGPGTRLLVL.

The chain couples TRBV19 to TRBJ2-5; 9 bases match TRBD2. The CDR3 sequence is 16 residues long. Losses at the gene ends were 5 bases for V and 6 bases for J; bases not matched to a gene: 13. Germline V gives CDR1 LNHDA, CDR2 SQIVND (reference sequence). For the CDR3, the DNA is TGTGCCAGTAGTCCCATCCTAGCGGGAACGATAAAGACCCAGTACTTC. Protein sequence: CASSPILAGTIKTQYF.

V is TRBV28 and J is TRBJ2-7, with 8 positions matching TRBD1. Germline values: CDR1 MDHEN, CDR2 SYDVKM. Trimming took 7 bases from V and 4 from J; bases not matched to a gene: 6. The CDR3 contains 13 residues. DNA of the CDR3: TGTGCCAGCACTTGGACAGGGAAGTACGAGCAGTACTTC. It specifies CASTWTGKYEQYF.

In DNA, the CDR3 is TGTGCCAGCAGTACCCGCCGGGGCCTTAATGAAAAACTGTTTTTT. Translated: CASSTRRGLNEKLFF. J is TRBJ1-4 and V is TRBV27, with D possibly being TRBD1 (5 bases). Germline V gene sequence: CDR1 MNHEY, CDR2 SMNVEV (reference sequence). Trimming pared 5 bases from V and 4 bases from J, leaving 14 bases between. The CDR3 is 15 residues long.

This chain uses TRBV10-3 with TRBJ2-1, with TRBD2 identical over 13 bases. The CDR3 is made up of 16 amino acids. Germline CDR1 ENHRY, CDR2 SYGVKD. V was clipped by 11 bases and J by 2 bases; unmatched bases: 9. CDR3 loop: CASNYGTSGTYNEQFF. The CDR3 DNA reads TGTGCCTCTAACTACGGGACTAGCGGGACCTACAATGAGCAGTTCTTC.

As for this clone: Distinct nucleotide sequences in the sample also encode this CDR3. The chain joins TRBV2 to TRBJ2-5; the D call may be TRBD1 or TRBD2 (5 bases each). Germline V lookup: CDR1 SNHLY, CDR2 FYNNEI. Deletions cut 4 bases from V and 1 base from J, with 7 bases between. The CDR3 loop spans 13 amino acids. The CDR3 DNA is TGTGCCAGCAGTGGGGGGTCCCAAGAGACCCAGTACTTC. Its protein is CASSGGSQETQYF.